Listed below are T cell receptor beta chains from one sample, sequenced in a study of identical twins. TCRdb reprocessed the 5' RACE reads via MiXCR and lists one record per CDR3 protein. This sample has under 1 million distinct CDR3 sequences, with roughly an eighth found just once. The same specimen was also included in a second study, on yellow fever vaccine responses in identical twins.

Material for sequencing was PBMCs. Receptors originate from a woman aged 18 to 35 in good health. Both conserved end residues are part of each CDR3. The D gene is left open where the match is weak. Expanded clones get a size class; other rows say once, few or many, or leave the size out.

v_gene	j_gene	d_gene	abundance	CDR3nt	CDR3aa
TRBV19	TRBJ2-7	TRBD2	-	TGTGCCAGTAGTATCCCGGGAGGGTACCACGAGCAGTACTTC	CASSIPGGYHEQYF
TRBV6-2/TRBV6-3	TRBJ1-1	TRBD1	few	TGTGCCAGCAGTCAAGAGGGAAGGGGGCGGACTGAAGCTTTCTTT	CASSQEGRGRTEAFF
TRBV7-2	TRBJ1-5	-	-	TGTGCCAGCAGCTTATGGGGAGGCCGGACTGGCAATCAGCCCCAGCATTTT	CASSLWGGRTGNQPQHF
TRBV5-1	TRBJ2-1	TRBD1	-	TGCGCCAGCAGCTTGGGGACAGGACAATCCTACAATGAGCAGTTCTTC	CASSLGTGQSYNEQFF
TRBV19	TRBJ1-6	TRBD1	-	TGTGCCAGTAGTATTTACAGGGGCGATTCACCCCTCCACTTT	CASSIYRGDSPLHF
TRBV29-1	TRBJ2-7	-	many	TGCAGCGTTGAGGTGGGAACAGGCTCCTACGAGCAGTACTTC	CSVEVGTGSYEQYF
TRBV15	TRBJ2-1	-	-	TGTGCCACCAGCAGCCCCGGGACTGGGTACAATGAGCAGTTCTTC	CATSSPGTGYNEQFF
TRBV29-1	TRBJ2-7	-	many	TGCAGCGTTAAGCTAGTGACCTACGAGCAGTACTTC	CSVKLVTYEQYF
TRBV20-1	TRBJ1-2	-	few	TGCAGTGCTAGAGAGGAGGGCGCAGGGGGCTACACCTTC	CSAREEGAGGYTF
TRBV12-3/TRBV12-4	TRBJ1-5	-	-	TGTGCCAGCAGCGGGGGGCCGCTCCAGCATTTT	CASSGGPLQHF
TRBV1	TRBJ2-4	-	-	TGCACCAGCAGCCAACTTAATCCGGGCCCGCACTCAAACATTCAGTACTTC	CTSSQLNPGPHSNIQYF
TRBV7-9	TRBJ1-1	-	many	TGTGCCAGCAGCTTAGTCGGGCAGAACACTGAAGCTTTCTTT	CASSLVGQNTEAFF
TRBV7-7	TRBJ2-3	TRBD2	-	TGTACCAGCAGCGTGGGACTAGCCTCAGATACGCAGTATTTT	CTSSVGLASDTQYF
TRBV12-3/TRBV12-4	TRBJ2-1	-	few	TGTGCCAGCAGTTCTCCCCCTTTGGACAGATACAATGAGCAGTTCTTC	CASSSPPLDRYNEQFF
TRBV7-9	TRBJ1-1	TRBD1	few	TGTGCCAGCAGCTCCCAGGAGGGCAGGGGGACTGAAGCTTTCTTT	CASSSQEGRGTEAFF